The T cell receptor beta chain described here comes from a study of patients and donors after allogeneic stem cell transplantation. V was clipped by 5 bases and J by 2 bases, with 10 bases between them. This CDR3 is built from 12 residues. Germline CDR1 is SQVTM and CDR2 is ANQGSEA. TCRdb itself ran the RT-PCR reads through MiXCR, one entry per CDR3 protein. The sample lists more than 850,000 distinct CDR3 sequences, roughly 18% seen once, with about 6% in the top ten. The source material was blood, either unsorted or a sorted T cell fraction (not recorded which). This sequence was found in a human donor who was either an allogeneic HSCT recipient or a stem cell or donor lymphocyte infusion donor (not recorded which). It is not recorded whose cells these are; they may come from a transplant donor. J is TRBJ2-7 and V is TRBV29-1; unclear D gene. The CDR3 region has the DNA TGCAGCGTTCGACCCTCCACCTACGAGCAGTACTTC. It translates to CSVRPSTYEQYF.